The 21 T cell receptor beta chains given below trace back to one sample, sequenced in a study of cytomegalovirus exposure and HLA in healthy donors. Primers: 60 Vbeta forward and 13 Jbeta reverse. The repertoire was sequenced with immunoSEQ multiplex PCR; TCRdb's copy has only in-frame clones and lacks some. The repertoire has over 80,000 clones, roughly two thirds of them found once; the top ten carry 3.5% to 4.5%. Sequencing input: PBMCs. The receptors here all came from a man in his forties or fifties in good health and CMV-seronegative.

Details on this clone: Other DNA sequences in this sample translate to the same CDR3. J is TRBJ1-2 and V is TRBV6-5; weak D call: TRBD1 (5 bases). CDR1 is MNHEY and CDR2 is SVGAGI in the germline V gene. V gave up 5 bases and J gave up 4 bases, with 5 bases separating them. The CDR3 has 11 residues. This CDR3 is CASSDSYGYTF. In DNA form, the CDR3 reads TGTGCCAGCAGTGACAGCTATGGCTACACCTTC.

The sample holds a few counts of this clone. This chain connects TRBV6-6 to TRBJ1-6, with D perhaps matching TRBD1 (6 bases). The CDR3 sequence is 14 residues long. Trimming removed 8 bases from V and 3 bases from J, with 11 bases in between. CDR1 and CDR2 (germline): MNHNY, SVGAGI (reference sequence). In nucleotides, the CDR3 is TGTGCCAGCCTAACAGGGAACTATAATTCACCCCTCCACTTT. As protein: CASLTGNYNSPLHF.

This chain links TRBV13 with TRBJ2-1; TRBD1 matches 9 bases. The CDR3 covers 17 residues. J gave up 3 bases and V 4 bases, and 10 bases lay outside the gene matches. The V gene's germline CDR1 is PRHDT and CDR2 FYEKMQ (reference sequence). As DNA, the CDR3 is TGTGCCAGCAGCTCCCGGACAGGGGATGGTTACTACAATGAGCAGTTCTTC. Its protein product is CASSSRTGDGYYNEQFF.

The chain links TRBV9 to TRBJ2-1; 7 bases agree with TRBD2. J was trimmed by 5 bases and V by 2 bases; bases with no gene match: 7. In germline, CDR1 is SGDLS, CDR2 YYNGEE. The CDR3 totals 15 residues. DNA for the CDR3: TGTGCCAGCAGCGTCGACGCGGGAGCTCACAATGAGCAGTTCTTC. It encodes CASSVDAGAHNEQFF. Filled out from reference TRBV9 and TRBJ2-1, the complete variable domain reads DSGVTQTPKHLITATGQRVTLRCSPRSGDLSVYWYQQSLDQGLQFLIQYYNGEERAKGNILERFSAQQFPDLHSELNLSSLELGDSALYFCASSVDAGAHNEQFFGPGTRLTVL.

In this sample, this clone turned up a few times. V gene TRBV9 combines with J gene TRBJ2-1, with 9 nucleotides matching TRBD2. Trimming at V came to 0 bases and at J to 0 bases, leaving 10 bases not matched to a gene. CDR1 is SGDLS, CDR2 YYNGEE, per germline. This CDR3 comprises 19 residues. In DNA, the CDR3 is TGTGCCAGCAGCGTAGGTGGCGGGGGGGAATCTAGCTCCTACAATGAGCAGTTCTTC. As protein: CASSVGGGGESSSYNEQFF.

The chain combines TRBV7-9 with TRBJ1-2; TRBD1 matches at 7 bases. V lost 5 bases, J lost 8 bases, and 5 bases stayed unmatched. The CDR3 has 12 residues. In germline, CDR1 is SEHNR, CDR2 FQNEAQ (reference sequence). In nucleotides, the CDR3 is TGTGCCAGCAGCCCACAGGGGATCGGCTACACCTTC. The encoded protein is CASSPQGIGYTF.

The chain carries TRBV28 and TRBJ2-7; 7 bases line up with TRBD2. Per the germline V gene, CDR1 is MDHEN and CDR2 is SYDVKM. The CDR3 spans 15 residues. The ends lost 2 bases at V and 1 base at J; junction bases unmatched: 5. The CDR3: CASSLEGGASYEQYF. The CDR3 DNA follows: TGTGCCAGCAGTTTAGAGGGAGGGGCTTCCTACGAGCAGTACTTC.

This clone has a single count. This rearrangement joins TRBV5-6 to TRBJ1-6; TRBD1 aligns across 11 bases. The CDR3 runs 18 residues. Trimming removed 3 bases from V and 10 bases from J; junction bases left unmatched: 15. Germline loops: CDR1 SGHDT, CDR2 YYEEEE. CDR3 coding DNA: TGTGCCAGCAGCTCGGCTCGGACAGGGGGCCTTGTTGGATCACCCCTCCACTTT. It codes for CASSSARTGGLVGSPLHF.

The V gene is TRBV5-1, the J gene TRBJ2-1, with a possible D match to TRBD2 (6 bases). Germline-derived CDR1 and CDR2 are SGHRS and YFSETQ. The CDR3 spans 15 residues. Deletions cut 3 bases from V and 1 base from J, with 11 bases between. The CDR3 DNA is TGCGCCAGCAGCTGGGGAGGACCATCCTACAATGAGCAGTTCTTC. Translated, it gives CASSWGGPSYNEQFF.

The CDR3 here is CASSGAGRSQETQYF. The DNA for the CDR3 is TGTGCCAGCAGTGGCGCGGGACGGAGCCAAGAGACCCAGTACTTC. The rearrangement links TRBV6-6 to TRBJ2-5; weak D call: TRBD2 (6 bases). Per germline, CDR1 MNHNY and CDR2 SVGAGI (reference sequence). The CDR3 totals 15 residues. With 5 bases removed from V and 1 base from J, the gap between germline ends came to 14 bases.

The chain recombines TRBV2 with TRBJ2-7; 8 bases align to TRBD2. Germline CDR1 is SNHLY and CDR2 is FYNNEI. J lost 7 bases, V lost 2 bases, and 19 bases had no gene match. The CDR3 is made up of 18 amino acids. In DNA, the CDR3 is TGTGCCAGCAGTGAAACTCTCTCGCTACGCGGGGGGCCAGGGGAGCAGTACTTC. Translating it yields CASSETLSLRGGPGEQYF. The variable domain in full, with the rest retrieved from reference TRBV2 and TRBJ2-7, is EPEVTQTPSHQVTQMGQEVILRCVPISNHLYFYWYRQILGQKVEFLVSFYNNEISEKSEIFDDQFSVERPDGSNFTLKIRSTKLEDSAMYFCASSETLSLRGGPGEQYFGPGTRLTVT.

V gene TRBV27 combines with J gene TRBJ2-6; D is unclear. The CDR3 runs to 14 residues. CDR1 is MNHEY and CDR2 is SMNVEV in the germline V gene (reference sequence). V lost 3 bases and J lost 3, with 6 bases in between. This chain's CDR3 is CASSLSIGANVLTF. In DNA form, the CDR3 reads TGTGCCAGCAGTTTGAGTATTGGGGCCAACGTCCTGACTTTC. The full variable domain, with the rest looked up from reference TRBV27 and TRBJ2-6, is EAQVTQNPRYLITVTGKKLTVTCSQNMNHEYMSWYRQDPGLGLRQIYYSMNVEVTDKGDVPEGYKVSRKEKRNFPLILESPSPNQTSLYFCASSLSIGANVLTFGAGSRLTVL.

This clone was counted only a few times. This rearrangement joins TRBV11-2 to TRBJ1-5; D gene uncertain. This CDR3 has 13 residues. Germline assignment: CDR1 SGHAT and CDR2 FQNNGV. The ends were cut back, 1 base at V and 3 bases at J, with 4 bases in the middle. The DNA of the CDR3 is TGTGCCAGCAGCTTAGGAGACAATCAGCCCCAGCATTTT. It specifies CASSLGDNQPQHF.

The chain joins TRBV5-5 to TRBJ1-1, with D unresolved. This CDR3 has 13 amino acids. Germline CDR1 reads SGHKS; CDR2 reads YYEKEE (reference sequence). V was pared by 3 bases and J by 5 bases, with 11 bases between. The chain's CDR3 is CASSSAGGTEAFF. CDR3 sequence (DNA): TGTGCCAGCAGCTCCGCGGGTGGAACTGAAGCTTTCTTT. The full variable domain, its missing parts supplied by reference TRBV5-5 and TRBJ1-1, is DAGVTQSPTHLIKTRGQQVTLRCSPISGHKSVSWYQQVLGQGPQFIFQYYEKEERGRGNFPDRFSARQFPNYSSELNVNALLLGDSALYLCASSSAGGTEAFFGQGTRLTVV.

The V call is TRBV29-1, the J call TRBJ2-1; 12 positions agree with TRBD2. The CDR3 is made up of 15 amino acids. The trim removed 6 bases at V and 8 bases at J, leaving 11 bases unmatched. Germline assignment: CDR1 SQVTM and CDR2 ANQGSEA. This chain's CDR3 is CSVVMTSGGHYEQFF. The CDR3 region has the DNA TGCAGCGTGGTCATGACTAGCGGGGGACACTATGAGCAGTTCTTC.

This chain connects TRBV4-1 to TRBJ1-1; the match to TRBD1 covers 7 bases. The V gene's germline CDR1 is MGHRA and CDR2 YSYEKL. V trimming: 5 bases; J trimming: 3 bases; junction bases outside the gene matches: 12. There are 16 residues in the CDR3. This CDR3 is CASSKPGQTKYTEAFF. The CDR3 DNA reads TGCGCCAGCAGCAAACCGGGACAGACAAAGTACACTGAAGCTTTCTTT.

V is TRBV11-2 and J is TRBJ2-7; 16 nucleotides match TRBD2. V trimming: 3 bases; J trimming: 2 bases; junction bases outside the gene matches: 4. The CDR3 length is 17 residues. CDR1 is SGHAT and CDR2 is FQNNGV in the germline V gene. The CDR3 nucleotides read TGTGCCAGCAGCTTGGGACTAGCGGGGGGGCTAGCCTACGAGCAGTACTTC. It specifies CASSLGLAGGLAYEQYF. The whole variable domain, filled in from reference TRBV11-2 and TRBJ2-7, reads EAGVAQSPRYKIIEKRQSVAFWCNPISGHATLYWYQQILGQGPKLLIQFQNNGVVDDSQLPKDRFSAERLKGVDSTLKIQPAKLEDSAVYLCASSLGLAGGLAYEQYFGPGTRLTVT.

This sequence joins TRBV13 and TRBJ2-7; TRBD2 matches 9 bases. The CDR3 spans 14 residues. The germline CDR1 and CDR2 sequences are PRHDT and FYEKMQ (reference sequence). V lost 5 bases to trimming and J lost 5 bases; unmatched junction nucleotides: 7. The CDR3 region has the DNA TGTGCCAGCAGCATGCGGGGGGGCCGCGACGAGCAGTACTTC. As protein: CASSMRGGRDEQYF. Full variable domain (remainder filled in from reference TRBV13 and TRBJ2-7): AAGVIQSPRHLIKEKRETATLKCYPIPRHDTVYWYQQGPGQDPQFLISFYEKMQSDKGSIPDRFSAQQFSDYHSELNMSSLELGDSALYFCASSMRGGRDEQYFGPGTRLTVT.

The chain has TRBV29-1 and TRBJ1-1; a possible D gene is TRBD1 (5 bases). The CDR3 extends over 14 amino acids. The V end was cut by 3 bases, the J end by 3 bases, with 14 bases between. Germline assignment: CDR1 SQVTM and CDR2 ANQGSEA. The CDR3, as DNA: TGCAGCGTTGAGGGGGGGTGGGGTTACACTGAAGCTTTCTTT. It encodes CSVEGGWGYTEAFF.

CDR3 protein: CASSPGQGDSPLHF. CDR3 in DNA: TGTGCCAGCAGTCCCGGACAGGGTGATTCACCCCTCCACTTT. The V gene is TRBV28, the J gene TRBJ1-6; 8 positions agree with TRBD1. V was clipped by 5 bases and J by 8 bases; unmatched bases: 5. CDR1 and CDR2 (germline): MDHEN, SYDVKM. This CDR3 spans 14 amino acids.

This chain uses TRBV11-2 with TRBJ2-1; tentatively, D is TRBD2 (5 bases). This CDR3 is built from 16 residues. The V gene lost 3 bases and the J gene lost 2 bases, with 14 bases spanning the gap. Looked up from germline, CDR1 is SGHAT and CDR2 is FQNNGV. CDR3 bases: TGTGCCAGCAGCTTCCGACGGGGATTTGCCTACAATGAGCAGTTCTTC. It encodes CASSFRRGFAYNEQFF.